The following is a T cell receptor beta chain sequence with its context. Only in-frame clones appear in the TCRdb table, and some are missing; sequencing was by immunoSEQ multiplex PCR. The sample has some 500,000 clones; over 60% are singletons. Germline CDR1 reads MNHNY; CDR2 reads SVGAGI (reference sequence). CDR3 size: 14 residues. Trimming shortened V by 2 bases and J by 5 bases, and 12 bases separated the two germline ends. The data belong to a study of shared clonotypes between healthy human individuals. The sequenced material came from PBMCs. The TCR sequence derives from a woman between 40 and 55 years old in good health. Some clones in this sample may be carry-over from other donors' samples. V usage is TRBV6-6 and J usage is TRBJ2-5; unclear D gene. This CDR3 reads CASSYSGFGETQYF. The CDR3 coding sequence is TGTGCCAGCAGTTACAGTGGGTTCGGGGAGACCCAGTACTTC.